These 30 T cell receptor beta chains originate from one sample sequenced in a study of shared clonotypes between healthy human individuals. Produced via immunoSEQ multiplex PCR; TCRdb's table is partial and in-frame only. Among roughly 500,000 clones, about three quarters were seen once, and the ten largest hold 10% to 15%. The specimen was PBMCs. Receptors originate from a woman in her forties in good health. Some clones in this sample may be carry-over from other donors' samples.

The V call is TRBV21-1, the J call TRBJ1-2; TRBD1 is the table's D call and was not checked against the DNA. TRBV21-1 is a recognized pseudogene. The CDR3 has 14 amino acids. The CDR3 DNA reads TGTGCCAGCAGCAGCCGGGACATTCGCTATGGCTACACCTTC. It yields the protein CASSSRDIRYGYTF.

The V and J genes are TRBV7-8 and TRBJ2-7, with TRBD2 identical over 8 bases. The CDR3 totals 16 residues. CDR1 is SGHVS and CDR2 is FQNEAQ in the germline V gene. The V and J ends lost 2 bases and 3 bases, in that order; junction bases with no gene match: 9. The DNA of the CDR3 is TGTGCCAGCAGCTTAATGATTAGCGGGACATTCTACGAGCAGTACTTC. Protein product: CASSLMISGTFYEQYF.

This chain links TRBV30 with TRBJ1-5, with TRBD1 matching over 11 bases. Losses at the gene ends were 1 base for V and 6 bases for J; bases not matched to a gene: 2. This CDR3 region has 14 residues. From germline, CDR1 is GTSNPN and CDR2 SVGIG (reference sequence). CDR3 residues: CAWSDGQGAQPQHF. CDR3 bases: TGTGCCTGGAGTGACGGACAGGGGGCTCAGCCCCAGCATTTT.

About this clone itself: A much larger clone differs by one base, so this may be a read error. This rearrangement joins TRBV5-6 to TRBJ2-5; the D gene is possibly TRBD1 (5 bases). TRBJ2-7 explains the end of the DNA better; the J call may be wrong. CDR1 and CDR2 (germline): SGHDT, YYEEEE. This CDR3 has 14 amino acids. The CDR3 region is CASSLDRNSYEQYF. The DNA of the CDR3 is TGTGCCAGCAGCTTGGACAGGAACTCCTACGAGCAGTACTTC.

The chain joins TRBV7-3 to TRBJ1-2; D gene uncertain. Trimming left V 2 bases short and J 4 bases short, with 8 bases between. CDR3 length: 13 residues. Germline values: CDR1 SGHTA, CDR2 FQGTGA. The CDR3 protein is CASSLGPTYGYTF. The CDR3 DNA reads as TGTGCCAGCAGCTTAGGGCCCACCTATGGCTACACCTTC. Variable domain in full (rest from reference TRBV7-3 and TRBJ1-2): GAGVSQTPSNKVTEKGKYVELRCDPISGHTALYWYRQSLGQGPEFLIYFQGTGAADDSGLPNDRFFAVRPEGSVSTLKIQRTERGDSAVYLCASSLGPTYGYTFGSGTRLTVV.

About this clone: A much larger clone differs from this one at a single base, so this may be a read error. The chain recombines TRBV6-5 with TRBJ2-3; D remains ambiguous. Per the germline V gene, CDR1 is MNHEY and CDR2 is SVGAGI. V was cut by 0 bases and J by 3 bases, with 4 bases left in between. The CDR3 length is 13 residues. CDR3 protein: CASSYSVTDTQYF. The CDR3 DNA is TGTGCCAGCAGTTACTCAGTGACAGATACGCAGTATTTT.

A note on this clone: At the DNA level, this CDR3 is encoded by other sequences in the same sample as well. The chain is built from TRBV28 and TRBJ1-5; perhaps TRBD1 as D (6 bases). The V gene lost 8 bases and the J gene lost 4 bases, with 12 bases spanning the gap. CDR3 length: 13 residues. Germline V gives CDR1 MDHEN, CDR2 SYDVKM. CDR3 sequence (DNA): TGTGCCAGCTCCCGGACAGTAAATCAGCCCCAGCATTTT. Protein: CASSRTVNQPQHF.

J is TRBJ2-1 and V is TRBV7-9, with D uncertain. Germline V CDR1 and CDR2: SEHNR, FQNEAQ (reference sequence). The CDR3 length is 16 residues. V was cut by 5 bases and J by 2 bases, with 16 bases left in between. The CDR3 nucleotides are TGTGCCAGCAGCCGTGCTTTGGCGTCTCCCTACAATGAGCAGTTCTTC. Its translation: CASSRALASPYNEQFF.

V and J are TRBV9 and TRBJ2-1; TRBD2 aligns across 13 bases. J lost 9 bases, V lost 0 bases, and 6 bases had no gene match. CDR1 and CDR2 (germline): SGDLS, YYNGEE. This CDR3 is built from 16 residues. Here the CDR3 DNA reads TGTGCCAGCAGCGTAGGCGGACTAGCGGGAGTCATTGAGCAGTTCTTC. This sequence encodes CASSVGGLAGVIEQFF. The whole variable domain, filled in from reference TRBV9 and TRBJ2-1, reads DSGVTQTPKHLITATGQRVTLRCSPRSGDLSVYWYQQSLDQGLQFLIQYYNGEERAKGNILERFSAQQFPDLHSELNLSSLELGDSALYFCASSVGGLAGVIEQFFGPGTRLTVL.

The CDR3 sequence is CASSQNELNPEAFF. CDR3 DNA: TGTGCCAGCAGCCAAAACGAACTTAACCCTGAAGCTTTCTTT. The chain recombines TRBV28 with TRBJ1-1; D gene uncertain. Trimming removed 6 bases at V and 6 bases at J, with 17 bases between. Germline-derived CDR1 and CDR2 are MDHEN and SYDVKM. CDR3 size: 14 residues. Looking up the rest from reference TRBV28 and TRBJ1-1 gives the full variable domain: DVKVTQSSRYLVKRTGEKVFLECVQDMDHENMFWYRQDPGLGLRLIYFSYDVKMKEKGDIPEGYSVSREKKERFSLILESASTNQTSMYLCASSQNELNPEAFFGQGTRLTVV.

This clone was recorded only once. This chain connects TRBV28 to TRBJ2-7, with TRBD1 identical over 7 bases. With V trimmed by 6 bases and J by 7 bases, 9 bases remained unmatched. Looked up from germline, CDR1 is MDHEN and CDR2 is SYDVKM. The CDR3 loop spans 13 amino acids. For the CDR3, the DNA is TGTGCCAGCAGGGGACAGTTAATGGGGGAGCAGTACTTC. Translated: CASRGQLMGEQYF.

This chain connects TRBV11-2 to TRBJ2-7; D tentatively fits TRBD1 or TRBD2 (5 bases each). The CDR3 length is 18 residues. Germline V gives CDR1 SGHAT, CDR2 FQNNGV. Trimming shortened V by 2 bases and J by 0 bases, and 20 bases separated the two germline ends. This chain's CDR3 is CASSLIRGDLYNSYEQYF. The CDR3 DNA is TGTGCCAGCAGCTTAATTAGAGGGGACCTATATAACTCCTACGAGCAGTACTTC.

In DNA form, the CDR3 reads TGTGCCAGCAGCTTGGGGGAGCCCGGGGAGCTGTTTTTT. This codes for CASSLGEPGELFF. V and J are TRBV5-8 and TRBJ2-2; weak D call: TRBD2 (5 bases). The V and J ends lost 0 bases and 6 bases respectively, with 6 bases between them. The CDR3 covers 13 residues. CDR1 and CDR2 (germline): SGHTS, YDEGEE.

CDR3 in DNA: TGTGCCAGCAGTGCGCTGACAGGGGAAGAGACCCAGTACTTC. Translated, it gives CASSALTGEETQYF. This sequence joins TRBV2 and TRBJ2-5, with 8 nucleotides matching TRBD1. The CDR3 runs 14 residues. Germline V gene sequence: CDR1 SNHLY, CDR2 FYNNEI. With V trimmed by 4 bases and J by 3 bases, 4 bases remained unmatched.

V and J are TRBV7-9 and TRBJ2-3, with a weak D call TRBD1 (6 bases). Germline CDR1 is SEHNR and CDR2 is FQNEAQ (reference sequence). The CDR3 loop spans 16 amino acids. Trimming removed 5 bases from V and 6 bases from J, with 21 bases in between. The CDR3: CASSLLSPGARDTQYF. The CDR3 DNA reads as TGTGCCAGCAGCCTGCTCTCCCCAGGGGCGAGGGATACGCAGTATTTT. Full variable domain (rest looked up from reference TRBV7-9 and TRBJ2-3): DTGVSQNPRHKITKRGQNVTFRCDPISEHNRLYWYRQTLGQGPEFLTYFQNEAQLEKSRLLSDRFSAERPKGSFSTLEIQRTEQGDSAMYLCASSLLSPGARDTQYFGPGTRLTVL.

The chain employs TRBV10-3 and TRBJ1-5; a weak D match, TRBD1 (6 bases). V was clipped by 1 base and J by 3 bases, with 10 bases between them. Germline V CDR1 and CDR2: ENHRY, SYGVKD. This CDR3 region has 15 residues. The DNA of the CDR3 is TGTGCCATCAGTGAGTTAGGGGGGTACAATCAGCCCCAGCATTTT. Its protein product is CAISELGGYNQPQHF.

This chain links TRBV25-1 with TRBJ2-2; 8 positions match TRBD2. CDR1 MGHDK and CDR2 SYGVNS come from the germline V gene. The J segment lost 0 bases and the V segment lost 7 bases, leaving 4 bases of the junction unmatched. CDR3 length: 15 amino acids. Here the CDR3 reads CASTPGLANTGELFF. Here the CDR3 DNA reads TGTGCCAGCACCCCGGGACTAGCGAACACCGGGGAGCTGTTTTTT. The full variable domain, completed using reference TRBV25-1 and TRBJ2-2, is EADIYQTPRYLVIGTGKKITLECSQTMGHDKMYWYQQDPGMELHLIHYSYGVNSTEKGDLSSESTVSRIRTEHFPLTLESARPSHTSQYLCASTPGLANTGELFFGEGSRLTVL.

The rearrangement links TRBV5-1 to TRBJ2-7; D might be TRBD1 (6 bases). V lost 4 bases, J lost 4 bases, and 24 bases lay in between. The CDR3 totals 17 residues. Germline V lookup: CDR1 SGHRS, CDR2 YFSETQ. CDR3 nucleotide sequence: TGCGCCAGCAGCCGTAGATCCGCCGGGACACCAATTTACGAGCAGTACTTC. Amino acid sequence: CASSRRSAGTPIYEQYF.

The V and J genes are TRBV27 and TRBJ2-1; 7 bases line up with TRBD2. The CDR3 length is 14 residues. The germline gives CDR1 MNHEY, CDR2 SMNVEV (reference sequence). J gave up 4 bases and V 5 bases, and 5 bases lay outside the gene matches. CDR3 DNA: TGTGCCAGCAGTGGACTAGGGCTTTACAATGAGCAGTTCTTC. This gives the protein CASSGLGLYNEQFF.

The J gene is TRBJ1-3, the V gene TRBV6-5; TRBD1 agrees at 7 bases. J was trimmed by 1 base and V by 2 bases; bases with no gene match: 2. The length of the CDR3 is 15 residues. From germline, CDR1 is MNHEY and CDR2 SVGAGI. Written as DNA, the CDR3 is TGTGCCAGCAGTTACCAACAGGGGTCTGGAAACACCATATATTTT. It yields the protein CASSYQQGSGNTIYF.

The rearrangement uses TRBV28 and TRBJ1-3; a weak D match, TRBD1 (6 bases). The CDR3 has 15 residues. CDR1 is MDHEN and CDR2 is SYDVKM in the germline V gene. V gave up 4 bases and J gave up 6 bases, with 16 bases separating them. Here the CDR3 reads CASSSTGRRKNTIYF. CDR3 in DNA: TGTGCCAGCAGTTCGACAGGAAGGCGTAAAAACACCATATATTTT.

The chain joins TRBV18 to TRBJ2-5, with D perhaps TRBD1 or TRBD2 (6 bases each). The length of the CDR3 is 15 residues. V was trimmed by 3 bases and J by 5 bases, leaving 16 bases between them. Germline values: CDR1 KGHSH, CDR2 LQKENI. The CDR3 reads CASSPGGPPRETQYF. DNA of the CDR3: TGTGCCAGCTCACCTGGGGGGCCTCCCCGGGAGACCCAGTACTTC. The whole variable domain, filled in from reference TRBV18 and TRBJ2-5, reads NAGVMQNPRHLVRRRGQEARLRCSPMKGHSHVYWYRQLPEEGLKFMVYLQKENIIDESGMPKERFSAEFPKEGPSILRIQQVVRGDSAAYFCASSPGGPPRETQYFGPGTRLLVL.

About this clone itself: Different DNA sequences within this sample yield the same CDR3. This chain links TRBV4-1 with TRBJ2-7, with a tentative D call TRBD1 (5 bases). V lost 6 bases to trimming and J lost 10 bases, with 19 bases between them. Germline V gene data show CDR1 as MGHRA and CDR2 as YSYEKL. This CDR3 is 13 amino acids long. The CDR3, as DNA: TGCGCCAGCAGAAGGGGCCTCAATTCCGAACAGTACTTC. It codes for CASRRGLNSEQYF.

The V call is TRBV18, the J call TRBJ2-7; D not resolved. Trimming took 4 bases from V and 2 from J, leaving 12 bases between them. Per germline, CDR1 KGHSH and CDR2 LQKENI. This CDR3 comprises 14 residues. CDR3 residues: CASSLEYTAYEQYF. Here the CDR3 DNA reads TGTGCCAGCTCACTCGAGTACACTGCCTACGAGCAGTACTTC.

The genes are TRBV7-2 and TRBJ2-2, with TRBD2 identical over 9 bases. Germline V gene data show CDR1 as SGHTA and CDR2 as FQGNSA. The CDR3 runs 15 residues. V trimming: 10 bases; J trimming: 5 bases; junction bases outside the gene matches: 11. This CDR3 reads CATRSGSGSTGELFF. In DNA form, the CDR3 reads TGTGCCACCAGATCGGGTAGCGGGAGTACCGGGGAGCTGTTTTTT.

This CDR3 reads CASSTPGLAANEQFF. The CDR3 DNA is TGTGCCAGCAGCACCCCGGGACTAGCTGCCAATGAGCAGTTCTTC. This chain connects TRBV9 to TRBJ2-1; 9 nucleotides line up with TRBD2. Germline CDR1 reads SGDLS; CDR2 reads YYNGEE. The ends lost 4 bases at V and 6 bases at J; junction bases unmatched: 8. The CDR3 covers 15 residues.

V and J are TRBV5-4 and TRBJ2-7, with D tentatively TRBD1 (6 bases). CDR1 and CDR2 (germline): SGHNT, YYREEE (reference sequence). Trimming pared 4 bases from V and 6 bases from J, leaving 17 bases between. This CDR3 is 14 amino acids long. CDR3 in DNA: TGTGCCAGCAGCCCGGACAGCACCTGGGGCGAGCAGTACTTC. It is translated as CASSPDSTWGEQYF.

This chain links TRBV18 with TRBJ2-3, with 9 positions matching TRBD1. Trimming at V came to 0 bases and at J to 1 base, leaving 2 bases not matched to a gene. Germline-derived CDR1 and CDR2 are KGHSH and LQKENI. The CDR3 contains 16 residues. In nucleotides, the CDR3 is TGTGCCAGCTCACCACCCTGGACAGGGGGCACAGATACGCAGTATTTT. It specifies CASSPPWTGGTDTQYF.

The sample holds one count of this clone. This chain connects TRBV6-1 to TRBJ1-5; D remains ambiguous. Germline V gene lookup returns CDR1 MNHNS and CDR2 SASEGT. Trimming took off 8 bases at V and 5 bases at J, with 13 bases between the two ends. The CDR3 totals 13 residues. The CDR3 protein is CASADQDDQPQHF. CDR3 DNA: TGTGCCAGCGCCGACCAGGACGATCAGCCCCAGCATTTT.

The sample holds a few counts of this clone. The chain has TRBV11-1 and TRBJ2-1; 7 nucleotides line up with TRBD1. There are 17 residues in the CDR3. Germline V lookup: CDR1 SGHAT, CDR2 FQDESV (reference sequence). The V gene end was trimmed by 7 bases and the J gene end by 1 base; junction bases not matched to a gene: 13. CDR3 nucleotide sequence: TGTGCCAGCACCCCCAGCCCGGGACAGTCGTCCTACAATGAGCAGTTCTTC. This translates into CASTPSPGQSSYNEQFF.